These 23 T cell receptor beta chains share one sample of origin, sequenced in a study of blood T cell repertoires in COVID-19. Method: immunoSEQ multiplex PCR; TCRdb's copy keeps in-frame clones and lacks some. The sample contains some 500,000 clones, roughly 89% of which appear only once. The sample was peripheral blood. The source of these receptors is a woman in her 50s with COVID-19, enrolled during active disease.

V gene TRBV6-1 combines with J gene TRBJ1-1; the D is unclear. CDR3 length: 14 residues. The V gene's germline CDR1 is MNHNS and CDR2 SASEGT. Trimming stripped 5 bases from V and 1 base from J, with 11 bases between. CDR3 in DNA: TGTGCCAGCAGTTTTGGGCCCGGGAACACTGAAGCTTTCTTT. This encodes CASSFGPGNTEAFF.

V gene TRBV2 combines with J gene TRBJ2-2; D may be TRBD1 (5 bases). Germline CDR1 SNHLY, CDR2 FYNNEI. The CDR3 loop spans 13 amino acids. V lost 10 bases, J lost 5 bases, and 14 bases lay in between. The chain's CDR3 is CATLVRGTGELFF. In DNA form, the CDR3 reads TGTGCCACCCTCGTAAGGGGAACCGGGGAGCTGTTTTTT.

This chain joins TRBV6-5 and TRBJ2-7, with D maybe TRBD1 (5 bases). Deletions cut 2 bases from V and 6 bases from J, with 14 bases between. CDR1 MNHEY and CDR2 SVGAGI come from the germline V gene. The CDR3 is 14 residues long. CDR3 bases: TGTGCCAGCAGTTACAAAGGGGTCCCCACCGAGCAGTACTTC. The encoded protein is CASSYKGVPTEQYF.

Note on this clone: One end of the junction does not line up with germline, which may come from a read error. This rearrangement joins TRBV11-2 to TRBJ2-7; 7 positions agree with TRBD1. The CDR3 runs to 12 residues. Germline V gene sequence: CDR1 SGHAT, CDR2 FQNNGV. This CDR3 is CASSLGQDEQYF. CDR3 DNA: TGTGCCAGCAGTTTAGGACAGGACGAGCAGTACTTC.

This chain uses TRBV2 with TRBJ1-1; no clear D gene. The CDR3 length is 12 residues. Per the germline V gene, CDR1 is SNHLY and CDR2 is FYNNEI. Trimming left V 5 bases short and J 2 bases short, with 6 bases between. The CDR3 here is CASSRVNTEAFF. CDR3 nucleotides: TGTGCCAGCAGTAGAGTTAACACTGAAGCTTTCTTT. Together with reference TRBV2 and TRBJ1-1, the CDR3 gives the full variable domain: EPEVTQTPSHQVTQMGQEVILRCVPISNHLYFYWYRQILGQKVEFLVSFYNNEISEKSEIFDDQFSVERPDGSNFTLKIRSTKLEDSAMYFCASSRVNTEAFFGQGTRLTVV.

The chain's CDR3 is CASTPGTGANYGYTF. The CDR3 DNA is TGTGCCAGTACCCCAGGGACAGGGGCTAACTATGGCTACACCTTC. The rearrangement uses TRBV19 and TRBJ1-2; TRBD1 agrees at 10 bases. The CDR3 consists of 15 residues. CDR1 and CDR2 from the germline V gene are LNHDA and SQIVND (reference sequence). The V gene end was trimmed by 7 bases and the J gene end by 0 bases; junction bases not matched to a gene: 5.

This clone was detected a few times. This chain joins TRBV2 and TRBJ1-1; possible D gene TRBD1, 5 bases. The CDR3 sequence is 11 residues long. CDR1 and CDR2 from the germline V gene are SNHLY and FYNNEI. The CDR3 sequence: CAAYGGAEAFF. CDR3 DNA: TGTGCAGCTTACGGGGGAGCTGAAGCTTTCTTT.

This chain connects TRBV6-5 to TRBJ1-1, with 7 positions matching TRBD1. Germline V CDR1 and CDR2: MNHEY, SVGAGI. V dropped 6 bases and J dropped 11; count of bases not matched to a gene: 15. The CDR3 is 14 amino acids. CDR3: CASRLTGISSGAFF. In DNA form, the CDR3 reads TGTGCCAGCAGGCTGACAGGGATCAGTTCAGGTGCTTTCTTT.

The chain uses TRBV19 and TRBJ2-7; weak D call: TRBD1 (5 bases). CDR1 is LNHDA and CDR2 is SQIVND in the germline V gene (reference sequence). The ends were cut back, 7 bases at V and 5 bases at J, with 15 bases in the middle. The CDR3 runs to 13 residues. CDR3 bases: TGTGCCAGTACTGACAGACCTCCTAACGAGCAGTACTTC. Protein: CASTDRPPNEQYF.

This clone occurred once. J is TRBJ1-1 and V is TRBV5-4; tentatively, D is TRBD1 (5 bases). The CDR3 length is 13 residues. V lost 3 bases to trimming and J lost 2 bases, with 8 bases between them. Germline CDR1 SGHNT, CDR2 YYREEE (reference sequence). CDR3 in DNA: TGTGCCAGCAGCTGGGGGGGAAACACTGAAGCTTTCTTT. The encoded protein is CASSWGGNTEAFF.

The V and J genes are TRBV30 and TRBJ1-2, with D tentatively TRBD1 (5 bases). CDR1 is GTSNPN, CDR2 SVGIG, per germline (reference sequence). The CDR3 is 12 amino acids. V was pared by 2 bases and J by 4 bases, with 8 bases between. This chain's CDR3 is CAWSRRGYGYTF. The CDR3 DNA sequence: TGTGCCTGGAGTAGGAGGGGCTATGGCTACACCTTC.

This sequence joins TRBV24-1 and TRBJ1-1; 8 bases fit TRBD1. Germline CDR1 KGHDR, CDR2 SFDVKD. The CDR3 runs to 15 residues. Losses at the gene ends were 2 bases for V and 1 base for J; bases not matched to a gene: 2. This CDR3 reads CATSDSTGENTEAFF. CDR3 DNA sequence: TGTGCCACCAGTGATTCGACAGGGGAGAACACTGAAGCTTTCTTT.

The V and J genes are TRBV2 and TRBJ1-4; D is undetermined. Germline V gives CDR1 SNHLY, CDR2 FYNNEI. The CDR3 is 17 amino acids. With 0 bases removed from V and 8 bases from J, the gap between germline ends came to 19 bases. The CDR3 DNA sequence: TGTGCCAGCAGTGAAGCGAACCACATACTACACCAGGAAAAACTGTTTTTT. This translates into CASSEANHILHQEKLFF.

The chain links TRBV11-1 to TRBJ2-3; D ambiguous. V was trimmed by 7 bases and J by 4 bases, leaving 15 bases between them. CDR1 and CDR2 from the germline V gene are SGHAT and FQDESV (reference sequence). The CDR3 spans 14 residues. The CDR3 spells CASKARERSDTQYF. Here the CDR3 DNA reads TGTGCCAGCAAAGCACGAGAACGCTCAGATACGCAGTATTTT. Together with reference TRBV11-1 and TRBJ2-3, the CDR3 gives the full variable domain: EAEVAQSPRYKITEKSQAVAFWCDPISGHATLYWYRQILGQGPELLVQFQDESVVDDSQLPKDRFSAERLKGVDSTLKIQPAELGDSAMYLCASKARERSDTQYFGPGTRLTVL.

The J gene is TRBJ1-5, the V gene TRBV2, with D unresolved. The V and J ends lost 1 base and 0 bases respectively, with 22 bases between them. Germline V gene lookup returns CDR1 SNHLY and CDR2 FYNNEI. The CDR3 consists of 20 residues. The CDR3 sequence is CASSEGFWAGESYSNQPQHF. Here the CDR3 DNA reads TGTGCCAGCAGTGAAGGTTTTTGGGCAGGCGAATCCTATAGCAATCAGCCCCAGCATTTT.

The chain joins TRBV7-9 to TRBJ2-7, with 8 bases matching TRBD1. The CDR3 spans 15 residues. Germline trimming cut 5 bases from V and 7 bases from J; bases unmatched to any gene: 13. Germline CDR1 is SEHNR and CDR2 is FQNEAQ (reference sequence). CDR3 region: CASSPGRQGADEQYF. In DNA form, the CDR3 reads TGTGCCAGCAGCCCCGGTCGGCAGGGGGCAGATGAGCAGTACTTC.

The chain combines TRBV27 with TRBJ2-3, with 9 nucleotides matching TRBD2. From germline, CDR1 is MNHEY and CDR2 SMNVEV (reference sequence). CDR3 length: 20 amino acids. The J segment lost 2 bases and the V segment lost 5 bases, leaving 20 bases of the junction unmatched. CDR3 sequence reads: CASSLQRSVAGGRVTDTQYF. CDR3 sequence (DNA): TGTGCCAGCAGTCTTCAAAGATCAGTCGCGGGGGGGCGTGTCACAGATACGCAGTATTTT.

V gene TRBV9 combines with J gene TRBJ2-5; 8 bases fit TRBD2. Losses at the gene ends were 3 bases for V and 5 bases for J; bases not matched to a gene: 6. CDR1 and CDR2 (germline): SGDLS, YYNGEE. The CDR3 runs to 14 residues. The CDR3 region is CASSAGTSGETQYF. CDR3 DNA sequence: TGTGCCAGCAGCGCCGGGACTAGTGGGGAGACCCAGTACTTC.

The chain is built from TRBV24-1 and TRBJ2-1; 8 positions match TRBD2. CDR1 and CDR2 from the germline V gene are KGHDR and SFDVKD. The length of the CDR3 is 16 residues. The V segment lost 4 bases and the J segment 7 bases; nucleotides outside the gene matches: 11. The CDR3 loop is CATSDRFTGGRNEQFF. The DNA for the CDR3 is TGTGCCACCAGTGACCGGTTTACGGGGGGGCGGAATGAGCAGTTCTTC.

This CDR3 is CASSQGTGGGNQPQHF. CDR3 sequence (DNA): TGTGCCAGCAGCCAAGGGACAGGGGGAGGCAATCAGCCCCAGCATTTT. This sequence joins TRBV4-2 and TRBJ1-5, with TRBD1 matching over 10 bases. In germline, CDR1 is LGHNA, CDR2 YNFKEQ. This CDR3 has 16 amino acids. Trimming took 1 base from V and 2 from J; bases not matched to a gene: 2.

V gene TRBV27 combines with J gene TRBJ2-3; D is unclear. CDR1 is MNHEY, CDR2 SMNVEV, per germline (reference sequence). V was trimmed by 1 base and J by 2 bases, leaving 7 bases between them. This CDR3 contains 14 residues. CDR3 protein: CASSLFSTTDTQYF. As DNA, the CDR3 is TGTGCCAGCAGTTTATTCAGTACCACAGATACGCAGTATTTT.

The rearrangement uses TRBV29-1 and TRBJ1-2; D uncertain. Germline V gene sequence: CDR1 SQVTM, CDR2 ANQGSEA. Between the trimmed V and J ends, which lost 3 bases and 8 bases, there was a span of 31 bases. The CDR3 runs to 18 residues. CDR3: CSVDGHNLLRCRVGGYTF. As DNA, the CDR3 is TGCAGCGTTGATGGCCACAACCTTTTACGATGTCGGGTTGGAGGCTACACCTTC. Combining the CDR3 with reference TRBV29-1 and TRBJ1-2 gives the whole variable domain SAVISQKPSRDICQRGTSLTIQCQVDSQVTMMFWYRQQPGQSLTLIATANQGSEATYESGFVIDKFPISRPNLTFSTLTVSNMSPEDSSIYLCSVDGHNLLRCRVGGYTFGSGTRLTVV.

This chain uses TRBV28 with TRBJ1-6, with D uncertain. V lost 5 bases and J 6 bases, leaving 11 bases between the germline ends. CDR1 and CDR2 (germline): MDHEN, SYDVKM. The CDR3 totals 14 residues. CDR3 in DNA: TGTGCCAGCAGTCCCACAGCACCTAATTCACCCCTCCACTTT. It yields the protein CASSPTAPNSPLHF.